A single sample gave rise to the 5 T cell receptor beta chains below, sequenced in a study of blood T cell repertoires in COVID-19. The method was immunoSEQ multiplex PCR; TCRdb's version includes in-frame clones alone and lacks a portion of them. The sample contains fewer than 300,000 clones, roughly 90% of which appear only once. The sequencing input was PBMCs or T cells enriched from blood (not recorded which). The receptor source for this set is a woman between 25 and 40 years old who had recovered from COVID-19.

This clone was observed once. The chain combines TRBV7-2 with TRBJ2-2; 10 nucleotides match TRBD1. Germline assignment: CDR1 SGHTA and CDR2 FQGNSA. J gave up 6 bases and V 4 bases, and 5 bases lay outside the gene matches. The CDR3 length is 15 residues. The CDR3 loop reads CASSYWDRGSGELFF. In DNA form, the CDR3 reads TGTGCCAGCAGCTATTGGGACAGGGGATCCGGGGAGCTGTTTTTT.

The rearrangement links TRBV12-3 or TRBV12-4 to TRBJ2-2; D uncertain. V shed 3 bases and J shed 6 bases, with 8 bases lying between them. The CDR3 runs to 13 residues. This chain's CDR3 is CASSFFGPGELFF. CDR3 sequence (DNA): TGTGCCAGCAGTTTTTTTGGCCCCGGGGAGCTGTTTTTT.

In the case of this clone: Other DNA sequences in this sample translate to the same CDR3. The J gene is TRBJ2-5, the V gene TRBV6-5; 10 nucleotides line up with TRBD2. Germline CDR1 reads MNHEY; CDR2 reads SVGAGI. The CDR3 is 15 residues long. V shed 6 bases and J 5 bases; nucleotides not matched to a gene: 9. The DNA of the CDR3 is TGTGCCAGCAGCCCGCGGCTAGCGGGAGCGGAGACCCAGTACTTC. Translated: CASSPRLAGAETQYF.

This clone was counted between two and nine times. The chain employs TRBV7-2 and TRBJ1-2; no firm D call. The CDR3 runs to 14 residues. Germline CDR1 and CDR2: SGHTA and FQGNSA. The V gene lost 1 base and the J gene lost 7 bases, with 13 bases spanning the gap. CDR3: CASSLDQRGVGYTF. The CDR3, as DNA: TGTGCCAGCAGCTTAGACCAACGCGGGGTTGGCTACACCTTC.

This sequence joins TRBV5-4 and TRBJ1-1; D is perhaps TRBD1 (5 bases). Germline lookup yields CDR1 SGHNT and CDR2 YYREEE (reference sequence). This CDR3 region has 13 residues. Trimming shortened V by 5 bases and J by 1 base, and 9 bases separated the two germline ends. The CDR3 sequence is CASRLGGNTEAFF. CDR3 bases: TGTGCCAGCAGGCTGGGGGGGAACACTGAAGCTTTCTTT.